This T cell receptor (beta chain) emerged from a study of blood T cells in healthy people across ages. Notes on the study in general: Aged donors had fewer naive CD4+ cells and lower diversity than long-lived donors. Reliance upon unsorted PBMCs precluded definitive naive versus antigen-experienced comparison.

About this clonotype itself: No antigen is known for it.

Together with a sample-barcoded 5' primer, a J-beta primer mix was included in a second PCR lasting roughly 6 to 12 cycles. TCRdb redid the calling of the 5' RACE reads with MiXCR, one entry per CDR3 protein. The data show approximately 1,000,000 distinct CDR3 sequences, more than 40% seen once. Germline values: CDR1 LGHNA, CDR2 YNFKEQ. The CDR3 has 16 amino acids. V lost 3 bases and J lost 1, with 15 bases in between. The TCR sequence derives from a woman aged 60 to 75 in good health. The sample comprised blood. The gene calls are TRBV4-2 and TRBJ1-2; weak D call: TRBD1 (5 bases). This CDR3 is CASSHATEGYNYGYTF. In DNA form, the CDR3 reads TGTGCCAGCAGCCACGCCACCGAGGGGTATAACTATGGCTACACCTTC.